This TCR beta chain was sequenced during a study of cytomegalovirus exposure and HLA in healthy donors. The study's findings and limits: Per published reports, the classifier diagnosed cytomegalovirus status with high specificity and sensitivity. Rare TCR sequences dominated, though some public TCRs recurred in many donors. A subsequent analysis found that TCR clusters from the first cohort also tended to co-occur in the roughly 120 validation repertoires, with 90% to 95% of cluster scores above 0.

The germline CDR1 and CDR2 sequences are MDHEN and SYDVKM. The CDR3 is made up of 14 amino acids. Unmatched junction bases numbered 9, after V lost 3 bases and J lost 8 bases. The donors formed part of the roughly 120-subject validation cohort, distinct from the roughly 630-subject first cohort. Some clones are missing from TCRdb's copy, which holds only in-frame ones; the method was immunoSEQ multiplex PCR. The table includes about 140,000 clones, approximately 90% detected once. Points on this clone: The target antigen is unknown.

Sample: PBMCs. The chain recombines TRBV28 with TRBJ1-2, with 7 bases matching TRBD1. The clonotype comes from a man between 18 and 29 years old in good health and CMV-seropositive. The CDR3 sequence: CASSLLTGIGGYTF. The CDR3 DNA sequence: TGTGCCAGCAGTTTGCTGACAGGGATTGGGGGCTACACCTTC.